This TCR beta chain was recovered during a study of blood T cells in healthy people across ages. This clonotype was detected only once. Its target is unknown. Healthy Caucasians from Russia aged roughly 6 to 100 served as donors. Study-wide results and limits: Estimated diversity, derived from one million T cells, was regarded as an underestimate. Whereas aged donors had fewer naive CD4+ cells, long-lived donors had more of them and higher diversity.

A sample-barcoded 5' primer and a J-beta primer mix were used in a second PCR of roughly 7 to 11 cycles. TCRdb reprocessed the 5' RACE reads with MiXCR, giving one entry per CDR3 protein. The table lists 650,000 to 1,000,000 distinct CDR3 sequences, about half of them singletons. The V end was cut by 4 bases, the J end by 6 bases, with 21 bases between. The length of the CDR3 is 16 residues. Germline V lookup: CDR1 LGHNA, CDR2 YNFKEQ. The receptor was isolated from an elderly man in good health. The chain is built from TRBV4-2 and TRBJ1-1; D perhaps matches TRBD1 (6 bases). Source material: blood. The CDR3 DNA reads as TGTGCCAGCAGCCCGCCAGTTGAGGGGGTGGTAGCTGAAGCTTTCTTT. Protein sequence: CASSPPVEGVVAEAFF.